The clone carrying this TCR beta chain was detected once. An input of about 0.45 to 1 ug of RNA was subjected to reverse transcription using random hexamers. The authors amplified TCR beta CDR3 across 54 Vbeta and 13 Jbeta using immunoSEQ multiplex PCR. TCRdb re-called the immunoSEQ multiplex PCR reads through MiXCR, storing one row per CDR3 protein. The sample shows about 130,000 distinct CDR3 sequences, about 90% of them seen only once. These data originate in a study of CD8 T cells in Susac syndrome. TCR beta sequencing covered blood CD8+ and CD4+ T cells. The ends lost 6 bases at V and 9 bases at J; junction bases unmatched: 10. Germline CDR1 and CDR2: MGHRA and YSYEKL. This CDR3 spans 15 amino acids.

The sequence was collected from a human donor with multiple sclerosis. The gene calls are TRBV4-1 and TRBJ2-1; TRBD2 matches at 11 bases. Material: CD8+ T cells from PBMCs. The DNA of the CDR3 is TGCGCCAGCAGTCCTGGGACTAGCGGTTTGGGTGAGCAGTTCTTC. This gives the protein CASSPGTSGLGEQFF.